This TCR beta chain was sequenced in a study of beta chain features in type 1 diabetes. This clone was observed a few times. The same CDR3 is also encoded by other DNA sequences in this sample. cDNA synthesis used the whole RNA isolate, giving expressed TCRB sequences. Repertoires were generated with immunoSEQ multiplex PCR, while TCRdb's copy carries only in-frame clones and drops some. The sample yields under 900,000 clones, roughly 16% seen once. Trimming shortened V by 2 bases and J by 2 bases, and 8 bases separated the two germline ends. The CDR3 covers 13 residues. Germline V gives CDR1 SGHRS, CDR2 YFSETQ.

The TCR originated in a woman in her late teens or twenties in good health. J is TRBJ2-7 and V is TRBV5-1, with D unclear. Sequenced: naive CD4+ T cells from blood. The CDR3 reads CASSLSLTYEQYF. The CDR3 DNA reads TGCGCCAGCAGCTTAAGTCTCACCTACGAGCAGTACTTC.